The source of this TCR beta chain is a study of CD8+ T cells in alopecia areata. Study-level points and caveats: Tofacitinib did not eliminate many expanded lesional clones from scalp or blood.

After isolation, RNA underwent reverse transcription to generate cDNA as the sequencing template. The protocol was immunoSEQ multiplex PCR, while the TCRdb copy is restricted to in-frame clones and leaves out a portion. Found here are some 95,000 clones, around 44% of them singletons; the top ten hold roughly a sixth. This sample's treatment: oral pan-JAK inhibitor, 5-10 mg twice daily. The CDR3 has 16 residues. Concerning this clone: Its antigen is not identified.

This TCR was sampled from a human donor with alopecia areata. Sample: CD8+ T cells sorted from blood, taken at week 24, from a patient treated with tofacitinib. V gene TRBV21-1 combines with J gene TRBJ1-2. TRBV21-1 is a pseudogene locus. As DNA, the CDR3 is TGTGCCAGCAGCCCCCCGGGAGGGCCGGTGGCTTGGGGCTACACCTTC. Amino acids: CASSPPGGPVAWGYTF.